The source of this TCR beta chain is a study of response to subunit inactivated influenza vaccine. In this sample, this clonotype turned up a few times. CDR3 length: 14 amino acids. The V and J ends lost 4 bases and 3 bases, in that order; junction bases with no gene match: 6. Germline loops: CDR1 SEHNR, CDR2 FQNEAQ (reference sequence). TCRdb itself ran the RT-PCR reads through MiXCR, one entry per CDR3 protein. The sample shows 650,000 to 700,000 distinct CDR3 sequences, more than 15% of them seen only once. This specimen was PBMCs from blood, taken 12 days after vaccination. The sequence was collected from a man aged 50 or older who received an inactivated influenza vaccine. This chain links TRBV7-9 with TRBJ2-7; 7 nucleotides agree with TRBD1. In DNA form, the CDR3 reads TGTGCCAGCAGCTGGGGACAGACAGACTACGAGCAGTACTTC. It specifies CASSWGQTDYEQYF.